Reported below is one TCR beta chain. The method was immunoSEQ multiplex PCR; TCRdb's version includes in-frame clones alone and lacks a portion of them. Of some 190,000 clones in the sample, approximately 91% were seen once. The data were taken from a study of T cell responses to AZD1222 COVID-19 vaccine. Germline V gene lookup returns CDR1 SGHDN and CDR2 FVKESK. V shed 4 bases and J shed 6 bases, with 12 bases lying between them. This CDR3 region has 13 residues. The sequence came from an adult who received the AZD1222 COVID-19 vaccine. The chain joins TRBV14 to TRBJ1-1; D perhaps matches TRBD1 (5 bases). Sample: peripheral blood, taken 28 days after the second AZD1222 dose. The CDR3 coding sequence is TGTGCCAGCAGCCGTCAAAGGGGCTCTGAAGCTTTCTTT. The encoded protein is CASSRQRGSEAFF.